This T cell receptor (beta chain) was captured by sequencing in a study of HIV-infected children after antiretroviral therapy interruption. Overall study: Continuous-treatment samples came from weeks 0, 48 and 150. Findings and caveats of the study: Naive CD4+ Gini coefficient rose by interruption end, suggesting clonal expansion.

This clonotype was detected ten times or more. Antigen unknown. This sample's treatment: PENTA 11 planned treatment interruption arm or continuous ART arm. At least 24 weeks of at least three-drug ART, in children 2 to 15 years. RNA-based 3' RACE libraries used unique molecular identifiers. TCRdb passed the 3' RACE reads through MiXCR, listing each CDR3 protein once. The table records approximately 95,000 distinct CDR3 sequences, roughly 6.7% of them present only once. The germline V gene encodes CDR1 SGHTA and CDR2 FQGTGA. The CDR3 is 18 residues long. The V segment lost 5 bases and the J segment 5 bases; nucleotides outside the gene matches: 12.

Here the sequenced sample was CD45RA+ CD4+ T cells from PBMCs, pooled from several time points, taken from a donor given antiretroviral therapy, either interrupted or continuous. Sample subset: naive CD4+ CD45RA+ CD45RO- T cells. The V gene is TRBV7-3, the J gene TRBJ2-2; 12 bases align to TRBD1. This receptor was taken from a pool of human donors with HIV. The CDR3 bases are TGTGCCAGCAGCACCCTGGGACAGGGGGCGACCATAACCGGGGAGCTGTTTTTT. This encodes CASSTLGQGATITGELFF.